These 17 T cell receptor beta chains came from one sample sequenced in a study of T cell repertoires in cytomegalovirus infection. TCRdb called the reads again in MiXCR, with one record for every CDR3 protein. The sample gives around 550,000 distinct CDR3 sequences, roughly 29% of which show up once; less than 15% is in the top ten. Sequenced: PBMCs. These receptors were taken from a human donor in good health (CMV status not recorded). Some clones in this sample may be carry-over from other donors' samples.

This rearrangement joins TRBV6-1 to TRBJ2-1, with TRBD2 matching over 11 bases. The CDR3 is 15 residues long. J lost 10 bases, V lost 5 bases, and 10 bases had no gene match. Germline CDR1 MNHNS, CDR2 SASEGT. The CDR3 here is CASSSWTSGPAEQFF. The CDR3 nucleotides read TGTGCCAGCAGTTCCTGGACTAGCGGGCCTGCAGAGCAGTTCTTC.

The chain has TRBV27 and TRBJ2-3; 8 positions match TRBD2. Trimming took 5 bases from V and 2 from J; bases not matched to a gene: 18. This CDR3 has 19 residues. From germline, CDR1 is MNHEY and CDR2 SMNVEV (reference sequence). CDR3 protein: CASSPRLDRAGVVTDTQYF. CDR3 in DNA: TGTGCCAGCAGTCCCCGTCTCGATCGAGCGGGGGTTGTCACAGATACGCAGTATTTT.

This chain connects TRBV12-5 to TRBJ2-1; 9 nucleotides align to TRBD2. The junction had 4 bases not matched to a gene; V was cut back by 4 bases and J by 0 bases. Germline V gene sequence: CDR1 LGHNT, CDR2 FRNRAP. This CDR3 has 16 residues. CDR3 region: CASGSYSGGSYNEQFF. CDR3 nucleotide sequence: TGTGCTAGTGGTTCTTATAGCGGGGGCTCCTACAATGAGCAGTTCTTC.

For the CDR3, the DNA is TGTGCCAGCAGTTTCGTAGCGGGAGGGGCCAATGAGCAGTTCTTC. Its translation is CASSFVAGGANEQFF. The chain links TRBV27 to TRBJ2-1, with 11 nucleotides matching TRBD2. Germline V CDR1 and CDR2: MNHEY, SMNVEV (reference sequence). J lost 6 bases, V lost 3 bases, and 4 bases had no gene match. The CDR3 sequence is 15 residues long.

This sequence joins TRBV28 and TRBJ2-1, with 8 bases that match TRBD2. This CDR3 comprises 15 residues. Germline CDR1 MDHEN, CDR2 SYDVKM. V lost 10 bases and J lost 0; bases outside the gene matches: 8. The CDR3 DNA reads TGTGCCATTACGTACAGCGGGAGCTCCTACAATGAGCAGTTCTTC. Its protein is CAITYSGSSYNEQFF.

This clonotype was seen a handful of times. This chain joins TRBV28 and TRBJ1-1; D remains unclear. Trimming left V 0 bases short and J 7 bases short, with 6 bases between. Germline V gene sequence: CDR1 MDHEN, CDR2 SYDVKM. CDR3 size: 12 residues. This chain's CDR3 is CASSLWLNEAFF. The CDR3 nucleotides are TGTGCCAGCAGTTTATGGTTGAATGAAGCTTTCTTT.

This clonotype was picked up one time. The CDR3 nucleotides are TGTGCCAGCAGTTCGGATGCGGGAGGCTACAATGAGCAGTTCTTC. This sequence encodes CASSSDAGGYNEQFF. The chain carries TRBV6-2 or TRBV6-3 and TRBJ2-1; 8 nucleotides match TRBD2. With V trimmed by 4 bases and J by 3 bases, 5 bases remained unmatched. Germline CDR1 is MNHEY and CDR2 is SVGEGT. CDR3 size: 15 residues.

This clonotype showed up just a few times. CDR3 DNA sequence: TGCGCCAGCAGCTTGATAGGAGAGAACACTGAAGCTTTCTTT. It yields the protein CASSLIGENTEAFF. The chain joins TRBV5-1 to TRBJ1-1; D gene unclear. The CDR3 contains 14 residues. Germline V gives CDR1 SGHRS, CDR2 YFSETQ. The V end lost 1 base, the J end lost 1 base, and 8 bases lay between the germline ends.

V and J are TRBV6-5 and TRBJ2-3; 7 nucleotides line up with TRBD2. V lost 6 bases, J lost 5 bases, and 14 bases stayed unmatched. The CDR3 consists of 16 residues. Germline CDR1 and CDR2: MNHEY and SVGAGI. CDR3 sequence reads: CASRKSSGMFLDTQYF. The CDR3 DNA sequence: TGTGCCAGCAGAAAATCGAGCGGGATGTTCTTAGATACGCAGTATTTT.

The rearrangement joins TRBV30 to TRBJ2-3; D unresolved. CDR1 is GTSNPN and CDR2 is SVGIG in the germline V gene (reference sequence). There are 12 residues in the CDR3. The V gene lost 1 base and the J gene lost 2 bases, with 4 bases spanning the gap. CDR3 sequence: CAWSATTDTQYF. In DNA, the CDR3 is TGTGCCTGGAGTGCCACCACAGATACGCAGTATTTT.

Here the CDR3 DNA reads TGTGCCAGTAGTATAGACCCTGACACCGAGGAATCCCGATCAGGGGCCAACGTCCTGACTTTC. Translating gives CASSIDPDTEESRSGANVLTF. This chain connects TRBV19 to TRBJ2-6, with D unclear. CDR3 size: 21 residues. V lost 0 bases to trimming and J lost 4 bases, with 25 bases between them. Germline values: CDR1 LNHDA, CDR2 SQIVND (reference sequence). Full variable domain (rest looked up from reference TRBV19 and TRBJ2-6): DGGITQSPKYLFRKEGQNVTLSCEQNLNHDAMYWYRQDPGQGLRLIYYSQIVNDFQKGDIAEGYSVSREKKESFPLTVTSAQKNPTAFYLCASSIDPDTEESRSGANVLTFGAGSRLTVL.

The rearrangement links TRBV28 to TRBJ2-1; a possible D gene is TRBD2 (6 bases). CDR3 length: 13 amino acids. Germline V gives CDR1 MDHEN, CDR2 SYDVKM. Trimming removed 6 bases from V and 5 bases from J, with 11 bases in between. The CDR3 DNA is TGTGCCAGCAGATTTCTAGCGAACAATGAGCAGTTCTTC. As protein: CASRFLANNEQFF.

V and J are TRBV28 and TRBJ2-7; D gene ambiguous. From germline, CDR1 is MDHEN and CDR2 SYDVKM. The CDR3 sequence is 12 residues long. Between the trimmed V and J ends, which lost 5 bases and 2 bases, there was a span of 7 bases. The CDR3, as DNA: TGTGCCAGCAGTCCATACACCTACGAGCAGTACTTC. Translation gives CASSPYTYEQYF.

This clonotype was picked up many times. This rearrangement joins TRBV7-3 to TRBJ2-7, with TRBD1 identical over 9 bases. Germline V gene sequence: CDR1 SGHTA, CDR2 FQGTGA. Trimming took 5 bases from V and 3 from J; bases not matched to a gene: 5. The CDR3 is 14 residues long. The CDR3 here is CASSPQGQGYEQYF. In DNA, the CDR3 is TGTGCCAGCAGCCCCCAGGGACAGGGCTACGAGCAGTACTTC. Combining the CDR3 with reference TRBV7-3 and TRBJ2-7 gives the whole variable domain GAGVSQTPSNKVTEKGKYVELRCDPISGHTALYWYRQSLGQGPEFLIYFQGTGAADDSGLPNDRFFAVRPEGSVSTLKIQRTERGDSAVYLCASSPQGQGYEQYFGPGTRLTVT.

The J gene is TRBJ2-4, the V gene TRBV9, with D possibly being TRBD2 (6 bases). CDR3 size: 15 residues. Trimming removed 0 bases at V and 6 bases at J, with 13 bases between. Germline V gene sequence: CDR1 SGDLS, CDR2 YYNGEE. The CDR3 DNA follows: TGTGCCAGCAGCGTAGCCGGGAGTGAGATAAACATTCAGTACTTC. It is translated as CASSVAGSEINIQYF.

This clonotype came up a few times. The chain uses TRBV14 and TRBJ1-1; no reliable D call. V lost 0 bases, J lost 1 base, and 12 bases lay in between. Germline CDR1 and CDR2: SGHDN and FVKESK. CDR3 length: 16 amino acids. CDR3 loop: CASSQDRSPQNTEAFF. The CDR3 DNA reads TGTGCCAGCAGCCAAGATAGGTCACCGCAGAACACTGAAGCTTTCTTT.

V is TRBV11-1 and J is TRBJ1-1; D remains ambiguous. CDR1 and CDR2 (germline): SGHAT, FQDESV (reference sequence). V was pared by 4 bases and J by 4 bases, with 13 bases between. This CDR3 region has 14 residues. DNA of the CDR3: TGTGCCAGCAGCTCGGCTACCCTGGGCACTGAAGCTTTCTTT. Its protein product is CASSSATLGTEAFF.